The T cell receptor (beta chain) under discussion was sequenced for a study of cytomegalovirus exposure and HLA in healthy donors. Study-wide results and limits: Most TCR beta V segments were productive about 87% or about 30% of the time in an earlier analysis. Some highly shared sequence variants likely arose as a pipeline artifact. In a later analysis, more than 15,000 TCR beta sequences were associated with HLA alleles at 0.05 false discovery rate.

V lost 6 bases, J lost 2 bases, and 16 bases stayed unmatched. The CDR3 spans 19 residues. Germline loops: CDR1 LNHDA, CDR2 SQIVND (reference sequence). The primer mix had 60 Vbeta and 13 Jbeta primers. Original methodology: Counted up in a later analysis, unique TCR beta chains came to some 82 million, with around 10 million shared. Generated by immunoSEQ multiplex PCR, the TCRdb table keeps only in-frame clones and is missing some. That table gives V, J and clone size, and the DNA gave D and trimming. The sample has 150,000 to 200,000 clones; less than 80% are singletons. As regards this clone: Antigen: not known.

The chain recombines TRBV19 with TRBJ2-3; TRBD2 agrees at 11 bases. Sequencing was carried out using PBMCs. This TCR derives from a woman aged 40 to 50 in good health and CMV-seronegative. The CDR3 is CASSTTGTSGRPTTDTQYF. In nucleotides, the CDR3 is TGTGCCAGTAGCACTACCGGGACTAGCGGACGACCAACCACAGATACGCAGTATTTT.